Following are 7 T cell receptor beta chains from one sample sequenced in a study of blood T cell repertoires in COVID-19 (dated by TCRdb to the early 2020s). Library method: the immunoSEQ multiplex PCR assay. This is the immuneACCESS table as TCRdb keeps it, with only in-frame sequences that have V and J called. A part of the clones is gone; compared with another copy, unresolved V genes explain less than half, and the rest is unexplained. This sample lists more than 65,000 clones; around nine tenths were detected once. Of the sample, more than 4.5% is held by the ten largest clones. Sequences were obtained from peripheral blood. Receptors were obtained from a man aged 55-75 years with acute or convalescent COVID-19.

The V call is TRBV3-1 (or the pseudogene TRBV3-2), the J call TRBJ1-2; tentative D call: TRBD1 (5 bases). Germline V gene lookup returns CDR1 LGHDT and CDR2 YNNKEL (reference sequence). The V end lost 2 bases, the J end lost 3 bases, and 10 bases lay between the germline ends. The CDR3 runs to 14 residues. CDR3 bases: TGTGCCAGCAGCCAAACAGACAGCTACTATGGCTACACCTTC. This codes for CASSQTDSYYGYTF.

The chain joins TRBV18 to TRBJ2-1; 7 bases are a match to TRBD1. This CDR3 region has 16 residues. V gave up 6 bases and J gave up 5 bases; unmatched junction bases: 13. Germline lookup yields CDR1 KGHSH and CDR2 LQKENI. Here the CDR3 DNA reads TGTGCCAGCTCCCAACTATCCACAGGGGTTCACAATGAGCAGTTCTTC. This codes for CASSQLSTGVHNEQFF.

The rearrangement uses TRBV6-6 and TRBJ1-1, with 8 bases fitting TRBD1. V shed 2 bases, J shed 7 bases, and the junction held 6 bases outside the gene matches. The CDR3 contains 14 residues. Germline V gives CDR1 MNHNY, CDR2 SVGAGI (reference sequence). The DNA for the CDR3 is TGTGCCAGCAGTTACACGAACAGGGGGGATGAAGCTTTCTTT. It codes for CASSYTNRGDEAFF.

V and J are TRBV18 and TRBJ1-1; tentatively, D is TRBD1 (6 bases). CDR1 is KGHSH and CDR2 is LQKENI in the germline V gene. Trimming removed 3 bases at V and 2 bases at J, with 13 bases between. The CDR3 is 15 residues long. CDR3 loop: CASSPTTGQNTEAFF. The CDR3 nucleotides are TGTGCCAGCTCACCTACGACAGGACAAAACACTGAAGCTTTCTTT.

This chain connects TRBV5-1 to TRBJ2-6; 11 bases match TRBD2. Per germline, CDR1 SGHRS and CDR2 YFSETQ. Trimming cost V 1 base and J 2 bases; bases outside gene matches: 2. This CDR3 has 17 residues. CDR3 sequence reads: CASSLLAGGAGANVLTF. CDR3 bases: TGCGCCAGCAGCTTGCTAGCGGGAGGCGCTGGGGCCAACGTCCTGACTTTC.

CDR3 in DNA: TGTGCCAGCAGCGTAGGGGCGGGGGGGCCCTACGAGCAGTACTTC. This encodes CASSVGAGGPYEQYF. The chain uses TRBV9 and TRBJ2-7; 9 nucleotides match TRBD2. CDR3 length equals 15 residues. After removal of 0 bases from V and 2 bases from J, the junction contained 3 bases not matched to a gene. Germline values: CDR1 SGDLS, CDR2 YYNGEE.

The chain combines TRBV5-1 with TRBJ2-3, with D tentatively TRBD2 (6 bases). The CDR3 sequence is 17 residues long. V dropped 0 bases and J dropped 0 bases, with 14 bases sitting between them. The germline V gene encodes CDR1 SGHRS and CDR2 YFSETQ. The chain's CDR3 is CASSLVAAGFSTDTQYF. In DNA, the CDR3 is TGCGCCAGCAGCTTGGTAGCGGCGGGGTTTAGCACAGATACGCAGTATTTT.